The clone carrying this T cell receptor beta chain was seen more than once but under ten times. The primer mix had 60 V beta and 13 J beta primers. The method was immunoSEQ multiplex PCR; TCRdb's version includes in-frame clones alone and lacks a portion of them. The table lists around 100,000 clones, roughly 76% of them singletons. This sample was taken from a study of glioma-infiltrating T cells after dendritic cell vaccination. Study in general: At biweekly intervals, patients got three intradermal dendritic cell vaccine injections.

Fresh-frozen tumor tissue and more than two years of survival data were available for all. No glioblastoma patient carried an isocitrate dehydrogenase mutation. The germline V and J ends were trimmed by 8 bases and 2 bases, with 13 bases remaining between them. In germline, CDR1 is MNHEY, CDR2 SVGAGI. This CDR3 is 13 amino acids long. The origin of this receptor is a human donor with glioblastoma. The specimen was blood, collected before dendritic cell vaccination. The chain combines TRBV6-5 with TRBJ2-7; tentative D call: TRBD1 (6 bases). CDR3: CASQKQGTYEQYF. CDR3 nucleotide sequence: TGTGCCAGCCAGAAACAGGGTACCTACGAGCAGTACTTC.